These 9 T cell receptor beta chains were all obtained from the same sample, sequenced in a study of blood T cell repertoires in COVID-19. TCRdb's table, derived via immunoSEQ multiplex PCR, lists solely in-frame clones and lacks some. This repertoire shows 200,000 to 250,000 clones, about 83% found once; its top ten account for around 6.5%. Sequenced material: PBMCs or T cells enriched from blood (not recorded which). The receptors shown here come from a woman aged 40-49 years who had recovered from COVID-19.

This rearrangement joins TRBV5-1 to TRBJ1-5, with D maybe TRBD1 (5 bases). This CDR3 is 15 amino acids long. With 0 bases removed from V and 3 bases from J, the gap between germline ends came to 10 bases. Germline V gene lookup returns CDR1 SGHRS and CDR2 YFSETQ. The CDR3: CASSLAGAINQPQHF. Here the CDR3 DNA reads TGCGCCAGCAGCTTGGCTGGGGCTATCAATCAGCCCCAGCATTTT.

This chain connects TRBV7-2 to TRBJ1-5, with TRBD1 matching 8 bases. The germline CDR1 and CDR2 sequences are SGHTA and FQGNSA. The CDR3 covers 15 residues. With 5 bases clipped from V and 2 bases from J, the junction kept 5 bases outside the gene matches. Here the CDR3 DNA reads TGTGCCAGCAGCCTCGCGACAGGGGGCAATCAGCCCCAGCATTTT. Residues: CASSLATGGNQPQHF.

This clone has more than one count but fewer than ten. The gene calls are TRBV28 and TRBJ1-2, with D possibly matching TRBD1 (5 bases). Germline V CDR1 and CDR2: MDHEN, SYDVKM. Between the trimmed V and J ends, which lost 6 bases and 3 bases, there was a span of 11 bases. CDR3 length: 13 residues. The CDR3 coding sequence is TGTGCCAGCAGGACCCGGGGGTACTATGGCTACACCTTC. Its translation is CASRTRGYYGYTF.

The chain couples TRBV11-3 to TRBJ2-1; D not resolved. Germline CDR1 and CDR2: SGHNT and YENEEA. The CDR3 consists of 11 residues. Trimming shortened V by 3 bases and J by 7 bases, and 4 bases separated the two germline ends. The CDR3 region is CASSFHNEQFF. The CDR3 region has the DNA TGTGCCAGCAGCTTTCATAATGAGCAGTTCTTC.

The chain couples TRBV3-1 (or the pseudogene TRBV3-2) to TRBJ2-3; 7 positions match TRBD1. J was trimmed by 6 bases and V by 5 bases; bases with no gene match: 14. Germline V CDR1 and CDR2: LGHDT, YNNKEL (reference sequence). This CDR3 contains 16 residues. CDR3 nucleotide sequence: TGTGCCAGCAGCTCAACAATAGGGGGCGCTTATGATACGCAGTATTTT. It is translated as CASSSTIGGAYDTQYF.

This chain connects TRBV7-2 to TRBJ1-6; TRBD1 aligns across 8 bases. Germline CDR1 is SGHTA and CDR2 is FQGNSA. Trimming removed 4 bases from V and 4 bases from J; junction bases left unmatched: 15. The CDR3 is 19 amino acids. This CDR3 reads CASSSPATWGQEYNSPLHF. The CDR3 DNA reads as TGTGCCAGCAGCTCCCCCGCCACATGGGGACAGGAATATAATTCACCCCTCCACTTT. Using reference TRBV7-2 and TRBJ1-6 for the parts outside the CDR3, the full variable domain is GAGVSQSPSNKVTEKGKDVELRCDPISGHTALYWYRQSLGQGLEFLIYFQGNSAPDKSGLPSDRFSAERTGGSVSTLTIQRTQQEDSAVYLCASSSPATWGQEYNSPLHFGNGTRLTVT.

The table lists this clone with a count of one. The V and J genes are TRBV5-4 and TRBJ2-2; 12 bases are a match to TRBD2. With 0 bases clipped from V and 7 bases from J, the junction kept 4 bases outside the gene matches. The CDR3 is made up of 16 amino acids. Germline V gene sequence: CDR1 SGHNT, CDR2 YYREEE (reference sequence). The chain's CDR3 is CASSLGLAGVDGELFF. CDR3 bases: TGTGCCAGCAGCTTGGGACTAGCGGGAGTTGACGGGGAGCTGTTTTTT.

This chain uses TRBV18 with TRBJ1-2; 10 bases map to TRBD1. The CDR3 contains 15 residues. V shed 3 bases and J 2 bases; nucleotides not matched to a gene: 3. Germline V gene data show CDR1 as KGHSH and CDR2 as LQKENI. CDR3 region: CASSPEDRGNYGYTF. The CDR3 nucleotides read TGTGCCAGCTCACCGGAGGACAGGGGGAACTATGGCTACACCTTC.

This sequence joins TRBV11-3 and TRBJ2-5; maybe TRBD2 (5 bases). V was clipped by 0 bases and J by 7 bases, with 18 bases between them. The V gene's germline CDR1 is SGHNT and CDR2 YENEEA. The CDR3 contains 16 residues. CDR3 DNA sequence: TGTGCCAGCAGCTTAGATGTCGTAGGAGAGGGTGGGACCCAGTACTTC. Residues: CASSLDVVGEGGTQYF.